The rows below give T cell receptor beta chains drawn from one sample of a study of T cell repertoires in cytomegalovirus infection. TCRdb itself ran the reads through MiXCR, one entry per CDR3 protein. The sample records roughly 130,000 distinct CDR3 sequences, roughly a quarter being singletons. The antigens of these receptors remain unknown. Source material: PBMCs, sequenced either directly or after in vitro stimulation (not recorded which). The receptors shown here come from a human donor in good health (CMV status not recorded). Some clones in this sample may be carry-over from other donors' samples. Each CDR3 is given with its conserved first and last residue. The D gene is left open where the match is weak. A clone size is listed for some rows: how often the clone was seen (once, few, many), or a class if it is expanded.

TRBV7-9	few	TRBJ2-7	TRBD1	TGTGCCAGCAGCCAGGGACAGAAGCAGTACTTC	CASSQGQKQYF
TRBV7-8	many	TRBJ2-7	.	TGTGCCAGCAGCTTAGCCCGGGACTGGAGCTCCTACGAGCAGTACTTC	CASSLARDWSSYEQYF
TRBV6-5	few	TRBJ2-7	TRBD2	TGTGCCAGCAGTCTAAAAGGACTAGCGGGATTCTCCTACGAGCAGTACTTC	CASSLKGLAGFSYEQYF
TRBV7-9	.	TRBJ1-1	.	TGTGCCAGCAGCCAAATTACAAGCAAAAAGAGTGAAGCTTTCTTT	CASSQITSKKSEAFF
TRBV27	.	TRBJ1-1	.	TGTGCCAGCAGAAAAACCGGGGCGGCCGGGGCCACTGAAGCTTTCTTT	CASRKTGAAGATEAFF
TRBV27	few	TRBJ2-7	.	TGTGCCAGCAGTTGGAGTACAGGCTCCTACGAGCAGTACTTC	CASSWSTGSYEQYF
TRBV2	.	TRBJ2-1	TRBD2	TGTGCCAGCAGTCTGATGTCTAGCGGGACCAATGAGCAGTTCTTC	CASSLMSSGTNEQFF
TRBV28	.	TRBJ1-4	TRBD1	TGTGCCAGCAGTGCCCCGGACAGGGGAAATGAAAAACTGTTTTTT	CASSAPDRGNEKLFF
TRBV7-2	many	TRBJ1-2	.	TGTGCCAGCAGCTTGGGTATGACAGGATCCACTAACTATGGCTACACCTTC	CASSLGMTGSTNYGYTF
TRBV10-3	.	TRBJ2-7	.	TGTGCCATCAGTGATTCGGCTGGTCCAGGTAACAATGAGCAGTACTTC	CAISDSAGPGNNEQYF
TRBV19	few	TRBJ1-5	TRBD1	TGTGCCAGTAGTATTTCGGGACAGACCAATCAGCCCCAGCATTTT	CASSISGQTNQPQHF
TRBV4-3	few	TRBJ1-4	TRBD1	TGCGCCAGCAGCCAAGAGGGACAGGGGGCCTGGGAACTGTTTTTT	CASSQEGQGAWELFF
TRBV11-2	few	TRBJ2-7	TRBD2	TGTGCCAGCAGCTTAACTAGCGGACCATACGAGCAGTACTTC	CASSLTSGPYEQYF
TRBV9	.	TRBJ1-1	.	TGTGCCAGCAGCGTAGGGATGGTAGTGGAGAACACTGAAGCTTTCTTT	CASSVGMVVENTEAFF